The clone carrying this T cell receptor (beta chain) has a handful of counts. Its target is not known. These data are taken from a study of T cells after yellow fever vaccination. The study, taken as a whole, reports: Faster peaking, at day 5 versus 15, marked a secondary response that was weaker. Bulk-population clonotypes that are abundant could appear as contaminants in FACS-sorted repertoires. There was a small share of clonotypes that showed up in both the CD4 and CD8 compartments.

The TCR cDNA carried a universal primer site and UMIs from 5'RACE template switching. From the 5' RACE reads, TCRdb called clonotypes with MiXCR, one entry per CDR3 protein. The top ten clones hold roughly 13% of a sample with just under 600,000 distinct CDR3 sequences, roughly 13% of them seen once. Sample: PBMCs, taken on the day of the yellow fever booster vaccination. The clonotype comes from a man younger than 40 who received the YFV17D yellow fever vaccine.

CDR3 DNA sequence: TGCAGTGCTAGAGATCGGGGGATGGGGACCGGGGAGCTGTTTTTT. This translates into CSARDRGMGTGELFF. The rearrangement links TRBV20-1 to TRBJ2-2, with a tentative D call TRBD2 (6 bases). The CDR3 consists of 15 residues. Germline loops: CDR1 DFQATT, CDR2 SNEGSKA (reference sequence). V dropped 0 bases and J dropped 5 bases, with 13 bases sitting between them.